This entry features one T cell receptor (beta chain) sequence. Antigen specificity is unknown. The same CDR3 arises from other DNA sequences in this sample as well. In the PCR, 60 Vbeta and 13 Jbeta primers were used. Measured with immunoSEQ multiplex PCR; TCRdb has only the in-frame clones, and not every one. The sample gives roughly 50,000 clones, under 80% of which show up once; 6.8% is in the top ten. These data come from a study of cytomegalovirus exposure and HLA in healthy donors. Study-level findings and limits: According to an earlier analysis, most TCR beta V segments yielded productive rearrangements about 90% or about 30% of the time. Sequencing artifact likely explains a cluster of highly shared sequence variants. Common viral pathogens seemed to be connected with several of the most significant clusters, according to a later analysis.

The CDR3 is 12 residues long. Germline V gives CDR1 MNHEY, CDR2 SVGAGI. V dropped 2 bases and J dropped 6 bases, with 7 bases sitting between them. Sequenced input: PBMCs. The chain combines TRBV6-5 with TRBJ1-2, with D uncertain. This TCR derives from a man under 40 in good health and CMV-seropositive. CDR3 bases: TGTGCCAGCAGTTACGCAGGAAATGGCTACACCTTC. It translates to CASSYAGNGYTF.